A single sample gave rise to the 6 T cell receptor beta chains below, sequenced in a study of T cell responses to AZD1222 COVID-19 vaccine. Using immunoSEQ multiplex PCR, the repertoire was profiled, and TCRdb retains in-frame clones only, with some absent. The table includes approximately 88,000 clones, roughly 94% detected once. This specimen consisted of peripheral blood, obtained on day 0 of AZD1222 vaccination. The origin of the receptors is an adult in good health.

The genes are TRBV6-4 and TRBJ1-5; possible D gene TRBD1, 5 bases. The CDR3 is made up of 18 amino acids. Looked up from germline, CDR1 is MRHNA and CDR2 is SNTAGT. V was trimmed by 6 bases and J by 1 base, leaving 22 bases between them. CDR3 sequence (DNA): TGTGCCAGCAGCCCCCCGCCGGTAGGGGCGCGAAGCAATCAGCCCCAGCATTTT. Its protein is CASSPPPVGARSNQPQHF.

This rearrangement joins TRBV7-3 to TRBJ1-2; no firm D call. Per germline, CDR1 SGHTA and CDR2 FQGTGA. V lost 5 bases to trimming and J lost 1 base, with 8 bases between them. The CDR3 runs 13 residues. CDR3 sequence (DNA): TGTGCCAGCAGCCCGGACGGTAACTATGGCTACACCTTC. It translates to CASSPDGNYGYTF.

The chain joins TRBV5-6 to TRBJ2-7; TRBD1 matches at 8 bases. The length of the CDR3 is 14 residues. The V segment lost 3 bases and the J segment 2 bases; nucleotides outside the gene matches: 4. Germline CDR1 is SGHDT and CDR2 is YYEEEE. CDR3 residues: CASSSRQGTYEQYF. In DNA, the CDR3 is TGTGCCAGCAGCTCCAGACAGGGGACCTACGAGCAGTACTTC.

The CDR3 region has the DNA TGTGCCAGCAGCAAAGGACTAGCGGGAACGCAGTTCTTC. This gives the protein CASSKGLAGTQFF. The chain is built from TRBV21-1 and TRBJ2-1; the D segment call TRBD2 is taken from the table without a DNA check. TRBV21-1 is assigned pseudogene status. The CDR3 spans 13 residues.

This sequence joins TRBV3-1 (or the pseudogene TRBV3-2) and TRBJ2-5; D is possibly TRBD2 (6 bases). CDR3 length: 13 amino acids. V shed 4 bases and J shed 3 bases, with 9 bases lying between them. Germline V gene sequence: CDR1 LGHDT, CDR2 YNNKEL (reference sequence). In nucleotides, the CDR3 is TGTGCCAGCAGCCGCTCGGGGGAAGAGACCCAGTACTTC. This translates into CASSRSGEETQYF.

This clone was seen once. The chain couples TRBV19 to TRBJ2-2, with 15 bases lining up with TRBD2. Germline CDR1 is LNHDA and CDR2 is SQIVND (reference sequence). The CDR3 length is 18 residues. The ends lost 5 bases at V and 5 bases at J; junction bases unmatched: 9. CDR3 sequence reads: CASSPGLAGGRRTGELFF. CDR3 nucleotide sequence: TGTGCCAGTAGTCCCGGACTAGCGGGAGGGCGAAGGACCGGGGAGCTGTTTTTT.